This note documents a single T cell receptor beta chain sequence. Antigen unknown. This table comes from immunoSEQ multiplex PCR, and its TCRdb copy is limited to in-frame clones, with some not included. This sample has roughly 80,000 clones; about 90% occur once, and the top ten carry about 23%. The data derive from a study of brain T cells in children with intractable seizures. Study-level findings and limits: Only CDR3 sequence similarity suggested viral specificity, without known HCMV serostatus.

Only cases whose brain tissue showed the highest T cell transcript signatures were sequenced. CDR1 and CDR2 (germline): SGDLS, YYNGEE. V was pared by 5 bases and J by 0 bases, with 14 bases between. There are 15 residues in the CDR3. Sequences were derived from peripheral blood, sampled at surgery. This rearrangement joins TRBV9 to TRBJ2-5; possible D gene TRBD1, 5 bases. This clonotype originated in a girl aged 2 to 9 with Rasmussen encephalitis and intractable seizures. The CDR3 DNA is TGTGCCAGCAGTCTGGGTGGCAGGGACCAAGAGACCCAGTACTTC. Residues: CASSLGGRDQETQYF.